This TCR beta chain appears in the sequencing data of a study of shared clonotypes between healthy human individuals. Findings and limits, study-wide: Estimated richness values were generally larger in naive subsets than in memory subsets.

Clones were read by immunoSEQ multiplex PCR, and TCRdb kept only the in-frame ones, dropping some. The repertoire holds some 660,000 clones, 73% seen once, with around 1.8% in the top ten. Comments on this clone: The antigen is unknown.

The receptor was derived from a woman aged 25 to 45 in good health. The sequenced sample consisted of memory CD4+ T cells sorted from blood. The subset denotes: CD45RA-negative fraction.

This CDR3 is CASSGPAGSSYEQYF. The CDR3 DNA reads TGTGCCAGCAGTGGTCCAGCGGGGAGCTCCTACGAGCAGTACTTC. The rearrangement joins TRBV27 to TRBJ2-7; 7 bases align to TRBD2. Germline V gene sequence: CDR1 MNHEY, CDR2 SMNVEV (reference sequence). V trimming: 5 bases; J trimming: 0 bases; junction bases outside the gene matches: 7. CDR3 length: 15 residues.